One T cell receptor beta chain is described in this entry. Its antigen remains undetermined. No base quality values were provided; no much bigger clone lies one nucleotide off. The donors were healthy, HIV-negative adults with no recently reported acute infections or vaccinations. Only Caucasian adults living in Nashville, Tennessee, USA were represented among the donors. CD4+ T cells were enriched by magnetic negative selection, after which naive cells were positively selected on CD45RA and the negative fraction was taken as the memory subset. Blood was obtained by leukapheresis, after which PBMCs were separated by Ficoll-Histopaque density gradient centrifugation and cryopreserved in liquid nitrogen vapor phase. Analytical flow cytometry was used to check the purity and quantity of each magnetically sorted T cell population. Genomic DNA was isolated from each sorted fraction and quantified by UV absorbance on a Nanodrop 2000c.

Using the deep immunoSEQ assay, TCR CDR3 regions were amplified from genomic DNA by multiplex PCR. Extracted genomic DNA from each cell subset was spread evenly across all wells of several immunoSEQ 96-well plates, with each plate serving as a replicate. For sorted subsets, approximately 210 ng genomic DNA, equal to 30,000 to 35,000 T cell genomes, was loaded into each replicate PCR. Purified libraries were measured with a Qubit 3.0 fluorometer, size-checked on a Bioanalyzer 2100, and measured again with the KAPA Library Quantification kit. Each immunoSEQ 96-well plate was sequenced on its own single-read 150-cycle Illumina NextSeq 550 flow cell. From the authors' description of their analysis: Because the immunoSEQ output included only junctional sequences and no quality scores, the filtering could not be the same as the filtering used for full-length reads. Sequences were annotated with PyIR, a Python wrapper for IgBLAST v1.9, using IMGT germline references to assign V/J genes and CDR3. Reads with weak V/J assignments (E-value above 1e-6), missing CDR3, stop codons, out-of-frame junctions, or ambiguous translated residues were removed. V3J clonotypes were defined as sequences sharing the same inferred V gene, J gene, and CDR3 amino acid sequence. To compute the percentage overlap between repertoires, the number of shared unique clonotypes was divided by the size of the smaller repertoire. Richness of each repertoire was evaluated using RTK rarefaction, the Chao1 estimator, and Recon v2.1 estimates of unobserved clonotypes. Generation probabilities were computed with OLGA for all TCRbeta clonotypes obtained by the gDNA method from several donors. The immuneACCESS repertoire file appears here via TCRdb, limited to in-frame rearrangements. These files lack a portion of the clones; in checked studies, under half of the deficit traces to unresolved V genes, and the cause of the others is not known. The DNA was the basis for D and trimming; V, J and clone size are from that table. Counted in this sample were about 2.4 million clones; approximately 92% of them appeared once. The ten top clones hold around 0.14% of the sample.

The sample originates from a study of shared clonotypes between healthy human individuals (dated by TCRdb to the early 2020s). About the study as a whole: Two women and a few men aged 18 to 49 years were included in the cohort. For each donor, CD4 naive and CD4 memory were each run on three plates, CD8 naive on two plates, and CD8 memory on one plate. Blood TCR repertoires of about 5 healthy adults were deeply sequenced to estimate repertoire size and the extent of clonotype sharing between individuals. Libraries were prepared and TCR repertoires were sequenced by different laboratories using diverse techniques, in order to increase sequencing depth and limit assay-specific biases. Leukapheresis yielded between about 0.94 and 9.5 billion PBMCs per donor.

Overall study outcomes, separate from this receptor: Naive subsets generally had larger estimated clonotype richness than memory subsets. Pairwise subsampling indicated that sequencing depth was expected to affect the degree of clonotype sharing among donors. Sharing across four donors was observed for about 5% of naive CD4, less than 4% of naive CD8, 2% to 2.5% of memory CD4, and over 0.3% of memory CD8 clonotypes. Only blood was sampled, and tissue TCR repertoires likely differ from those in blood. Compared with non-shared clonotypes, clonotypes shared by all four sorted-subset donors had higher generation probabilities. Because the study included only a small number of donors, the genetic and exposure-history diversity represented was limited. Rarefaction of sorted-subset datasets indicated incomplete sequencing despite the large sequencing depth.

The source material was naive CD4+ T cells sorted from blood. Taken with the paper, the label for cell subset or site translates to: CD45RA+ positively selected. The receptor comes from a man between 18 and 29 years old in good health.

This receptor has the CDR3 CASSSGGANEQFF. The nucleotides read TGTGCCAGCAGCTCCGGGGGCGCCAATGAGCAGTTCTTC. The rearrangement joined TRBV7-2 to TRBJ2-1; the D gene could be either TRBD1 or TRBD2, each agreeing at 6 bases. Reading from cysteine to phenylalanine, the CDR3 counts 13 amino acids. Only CDR3 DNA is held: 39 bases, read in frame from base 1. The V end loses 4 bases and the J end loses 6 bases, and a stretch of 10 bases separates them. CDR1 and CDR2 were assigned from the germline V gene as SGHTA and FQGNSA.